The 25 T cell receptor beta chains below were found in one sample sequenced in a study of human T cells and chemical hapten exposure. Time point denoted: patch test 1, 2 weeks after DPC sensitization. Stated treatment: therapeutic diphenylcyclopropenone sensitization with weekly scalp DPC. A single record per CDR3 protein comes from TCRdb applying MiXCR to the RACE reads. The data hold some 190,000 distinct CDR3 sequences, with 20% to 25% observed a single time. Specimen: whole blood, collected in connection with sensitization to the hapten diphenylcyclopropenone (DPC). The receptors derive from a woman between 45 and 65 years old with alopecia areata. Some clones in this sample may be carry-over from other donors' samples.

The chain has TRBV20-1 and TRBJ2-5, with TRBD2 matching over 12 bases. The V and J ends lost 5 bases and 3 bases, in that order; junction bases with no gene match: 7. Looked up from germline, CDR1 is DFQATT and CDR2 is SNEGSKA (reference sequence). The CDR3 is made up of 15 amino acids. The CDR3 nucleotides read TGCAGTGCTGGGAGGCTAGCGGGAGGGAAAGAGACCCAGTACTTC. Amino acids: CSAGRLAGGKETQYF.

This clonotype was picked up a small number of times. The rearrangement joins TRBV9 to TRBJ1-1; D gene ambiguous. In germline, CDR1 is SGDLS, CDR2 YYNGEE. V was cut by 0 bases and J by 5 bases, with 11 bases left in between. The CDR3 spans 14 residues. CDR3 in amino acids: CASSVAVEGTEAFF. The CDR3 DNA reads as TGTGCCAGCAGCGTAGCTGTTGAGGGTACTGAAGCTTTCTTT.

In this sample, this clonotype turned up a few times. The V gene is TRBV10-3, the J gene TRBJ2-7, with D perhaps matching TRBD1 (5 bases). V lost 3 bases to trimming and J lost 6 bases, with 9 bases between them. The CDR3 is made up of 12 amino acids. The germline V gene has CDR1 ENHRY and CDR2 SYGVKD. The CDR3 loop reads CAISDRVIEQYF. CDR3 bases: TGTGCCATCAGTGACAGGGTCATCGAGCAGTACTTC.

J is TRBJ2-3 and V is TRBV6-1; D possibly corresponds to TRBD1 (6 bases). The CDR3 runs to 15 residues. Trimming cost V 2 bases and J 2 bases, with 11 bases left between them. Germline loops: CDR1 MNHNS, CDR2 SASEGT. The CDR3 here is CASSEFGGSTDTQYF. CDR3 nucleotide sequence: TGTGCCAGCAGTGAATTTGGGGGCTCCACAGATACGCAGTATTTT.

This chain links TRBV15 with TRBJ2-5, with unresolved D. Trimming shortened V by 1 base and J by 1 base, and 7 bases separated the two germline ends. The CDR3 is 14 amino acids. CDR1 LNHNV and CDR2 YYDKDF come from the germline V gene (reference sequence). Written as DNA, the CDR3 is TGTGCCACCAGCAGAGGAGTCAGCCAAGAGACCCAGTACTTC. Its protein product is CATSRGVSQETQYF.

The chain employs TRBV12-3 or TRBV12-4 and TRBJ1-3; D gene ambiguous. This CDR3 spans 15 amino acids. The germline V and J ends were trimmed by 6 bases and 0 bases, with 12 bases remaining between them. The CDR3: CASSRGRTSGNTIYF. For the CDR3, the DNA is TGTGCCAGCAGCCGCGGACGGACCTCTGGAAACACCATATATTTT.

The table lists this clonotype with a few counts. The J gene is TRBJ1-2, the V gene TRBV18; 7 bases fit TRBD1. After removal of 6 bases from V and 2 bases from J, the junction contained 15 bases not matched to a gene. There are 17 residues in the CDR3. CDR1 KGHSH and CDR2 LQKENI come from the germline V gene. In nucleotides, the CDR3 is TGTGCCAGCTCGCAAACAACTCGGGACAGCCTAAACTATGGCTACACCTTC. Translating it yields CASSQTTRDSLNYGYTF.

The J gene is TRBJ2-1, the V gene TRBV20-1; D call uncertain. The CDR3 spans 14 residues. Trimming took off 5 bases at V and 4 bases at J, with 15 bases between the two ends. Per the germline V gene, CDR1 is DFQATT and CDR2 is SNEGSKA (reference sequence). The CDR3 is CSAQTSLGYNEQFF. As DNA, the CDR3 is TGCAGTGCTCAGACCTCCCTTGGATACAATGAGCAGTTCTTC.

CDR3 DNA sequence: TGCAGTGCCAAGCCGGGACAAGGGTTTTTCTGGACCCAGCATTTT. It encodes CSAKPGQGFFWTQHF. The V and J genes are TRBV20-1 and TRBJ1-5, with D possibly TRBD1 on 6 matching bases. The CDR3 covers 15 residues. Germline CDR1 and CDR2: DFQATT and SNEGSKA (reference sequence). Trimming shortened V by 6 bases and J by 11 bases, and 26 bases separated the two germline ends.

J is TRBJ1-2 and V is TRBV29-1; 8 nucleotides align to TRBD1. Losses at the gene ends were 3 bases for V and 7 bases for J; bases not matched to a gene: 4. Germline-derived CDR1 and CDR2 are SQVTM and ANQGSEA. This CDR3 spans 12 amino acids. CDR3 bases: TGCAGCGTTGAGGGGACAGGCTTTGGCTACACCTTC. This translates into CSVEGTGFGYTF.

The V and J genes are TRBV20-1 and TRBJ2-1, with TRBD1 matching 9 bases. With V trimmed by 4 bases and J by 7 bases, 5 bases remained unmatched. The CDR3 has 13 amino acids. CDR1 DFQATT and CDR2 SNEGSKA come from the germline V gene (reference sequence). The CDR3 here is CSAIPGTGNEQFF. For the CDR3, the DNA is TGCAGTGCTATCCCCGGGACAGGGAATGAGCAGTTCTTC.

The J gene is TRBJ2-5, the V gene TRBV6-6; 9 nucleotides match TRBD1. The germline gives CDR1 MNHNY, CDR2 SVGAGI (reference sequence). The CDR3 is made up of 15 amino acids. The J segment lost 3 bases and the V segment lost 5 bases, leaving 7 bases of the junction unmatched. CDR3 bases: TGTGCCAGCAGTGTAACAGGGGGCCTGGAAGAGACCCAGTACTTC. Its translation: CASSVTGGLEETQYF.

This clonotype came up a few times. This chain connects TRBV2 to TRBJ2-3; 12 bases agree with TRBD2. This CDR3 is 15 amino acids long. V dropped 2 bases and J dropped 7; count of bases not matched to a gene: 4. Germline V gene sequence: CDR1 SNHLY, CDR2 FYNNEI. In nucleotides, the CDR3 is TGTGCCAGCAGTGAACTAGCGGGAGGGCCAAATACGCAGTATTTT. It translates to CASSELAGGPNTQYF.

CDR3 loop: CASSQDWIAAQNTGELFF. CDR3 nucleotide sequence: TGCGCCAGCAGCCAAGATTGGATAGCGGCCCAGAACACCGGGGAGCTGTTTTTT. The V gene is TRBV4-1, the J gene TRBJ2-2; a possible D gene is TRBD2 (6 bases). Germline assignment: CDR1 MGHRA and CDR2 YSYEKL. The CDR3 has 18 residues. V lost 0 bases, J lost 1 base, and 15 bases lay in between.

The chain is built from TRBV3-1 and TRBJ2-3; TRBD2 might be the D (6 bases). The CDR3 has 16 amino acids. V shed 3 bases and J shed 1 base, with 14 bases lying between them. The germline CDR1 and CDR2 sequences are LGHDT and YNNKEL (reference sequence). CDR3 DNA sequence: TGTGCCAGCAGCCAGAGCCAGGAGGGGCGCACAGATACGCAGTATTTT. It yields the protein CASSQSQEGRTDTQYF.

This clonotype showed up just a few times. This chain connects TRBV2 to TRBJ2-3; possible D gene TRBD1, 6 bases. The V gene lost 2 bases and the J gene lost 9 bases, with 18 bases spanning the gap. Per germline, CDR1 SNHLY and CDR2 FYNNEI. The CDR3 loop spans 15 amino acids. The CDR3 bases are TGTGCCAGCAGTGAACGGCCAGGGGAGAGTAAAACGCAGTATTTT. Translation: CASSERPGESKTQYF.

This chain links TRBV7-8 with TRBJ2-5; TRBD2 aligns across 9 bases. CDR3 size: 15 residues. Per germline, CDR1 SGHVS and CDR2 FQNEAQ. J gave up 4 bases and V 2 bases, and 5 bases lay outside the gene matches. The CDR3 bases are TGTGCCAGCAGCTTATATGCGGGAGGGCCAGAGACCCAGTACTTC. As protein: CASSLYAGGPETQYF.

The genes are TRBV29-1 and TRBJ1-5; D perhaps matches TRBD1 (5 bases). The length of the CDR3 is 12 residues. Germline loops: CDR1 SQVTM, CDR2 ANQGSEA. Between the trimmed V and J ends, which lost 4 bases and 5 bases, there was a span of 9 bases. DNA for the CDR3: TGCAGCGTTGGTGGGGGGGATCAGCCCCAGCATTTT. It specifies CSVGGGDQPQHF.

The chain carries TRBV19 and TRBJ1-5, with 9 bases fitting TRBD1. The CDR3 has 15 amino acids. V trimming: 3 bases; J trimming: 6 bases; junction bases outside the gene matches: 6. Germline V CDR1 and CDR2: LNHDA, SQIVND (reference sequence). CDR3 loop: CASSIMRQGGQPQHF. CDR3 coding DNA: TGTGCCAGTAGTATTATGCGACAGGGGGGTCAGCCCCAGCATTTT.

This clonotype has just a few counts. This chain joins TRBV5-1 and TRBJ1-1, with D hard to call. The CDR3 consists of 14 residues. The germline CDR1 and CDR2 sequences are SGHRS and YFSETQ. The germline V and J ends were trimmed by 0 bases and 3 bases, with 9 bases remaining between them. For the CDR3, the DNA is TGCGCCAGCAGCTTGGTTTACGGGGACACTGAAGCTTTCTTT. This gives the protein CASSLVYGDTEAFF.

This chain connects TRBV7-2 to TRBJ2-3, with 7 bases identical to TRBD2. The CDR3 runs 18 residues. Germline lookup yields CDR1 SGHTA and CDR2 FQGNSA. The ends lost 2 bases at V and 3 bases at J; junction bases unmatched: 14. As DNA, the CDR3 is TGTGCCAGCAGCTTATCGATAGCGGGTCTTGGAAATACAGATACGCAGTATTTT. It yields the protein CASSLSIAGLGNTDTQYF.

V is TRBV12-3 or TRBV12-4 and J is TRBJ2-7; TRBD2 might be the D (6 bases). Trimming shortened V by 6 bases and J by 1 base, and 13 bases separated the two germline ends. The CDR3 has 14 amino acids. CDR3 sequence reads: CASSLLGTSYEQYF. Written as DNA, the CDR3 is TGTGCCAGCAGCTTGCTCGGGACTTCCTACGAGCAGTACTTC.

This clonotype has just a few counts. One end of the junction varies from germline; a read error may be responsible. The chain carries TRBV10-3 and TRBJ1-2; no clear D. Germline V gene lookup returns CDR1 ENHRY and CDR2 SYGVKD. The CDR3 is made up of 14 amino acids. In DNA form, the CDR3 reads TGTGCCATCAACGAGGGTCTGACCGGCTTTGGCTACAACTTC. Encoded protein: CAINEGLTGFGYNF.

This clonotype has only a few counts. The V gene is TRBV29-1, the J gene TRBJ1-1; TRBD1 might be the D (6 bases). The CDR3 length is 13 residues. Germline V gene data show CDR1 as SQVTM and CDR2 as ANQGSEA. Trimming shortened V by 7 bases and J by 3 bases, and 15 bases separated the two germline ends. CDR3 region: CSALSGGHTEAFF. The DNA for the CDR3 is TGCAGCGCCCTGAGTGGGGGGCACACTGAAGCTTTCTTT.

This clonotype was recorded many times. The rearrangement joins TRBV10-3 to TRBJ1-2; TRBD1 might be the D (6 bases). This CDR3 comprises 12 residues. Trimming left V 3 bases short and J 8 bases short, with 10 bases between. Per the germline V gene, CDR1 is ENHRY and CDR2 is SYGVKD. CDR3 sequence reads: CAISELGGGYTF. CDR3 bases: TGTGCCATCAGTGAATTGGGGGGCGGCTACACCTTC.